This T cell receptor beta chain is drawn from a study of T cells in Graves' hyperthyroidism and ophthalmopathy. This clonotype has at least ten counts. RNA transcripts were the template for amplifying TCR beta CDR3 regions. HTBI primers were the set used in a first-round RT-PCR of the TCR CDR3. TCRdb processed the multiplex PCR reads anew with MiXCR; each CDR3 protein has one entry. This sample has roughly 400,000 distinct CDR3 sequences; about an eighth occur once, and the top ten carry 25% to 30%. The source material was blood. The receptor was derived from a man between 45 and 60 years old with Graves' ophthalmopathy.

The CDR3: CASSPRTGGFYGYTF. The CDR3 region has the DNA TGTGCCAGCAGCCCAAGGACAGGGGGCTTTTATGGCTACACCTTC. The chain is built from TRBV12-3 or TRBV12-4 and TRBJ1-2; 11 bases agree with TRBD1. V lost 6 bases to trimming and J lost 5 bases; unmatched junction nucleotides: 8. CDR3 length equals 15 residues.